This T cell receptor (beta chain) was identified in a study of blood T cell repertoires in COVID-19. The V gene's germline CDR1 is SEHNR and CDR2 FQNEAQ (reference sequence). The CDR3 is made up of 14 amino acids. Unmatched junction bases numbered 7, after V lost 5 bases and J lost 3 bases. In the source study's methods: How many nucleated cells were present was estimated from reference gene primer amplification. Method: immunoSEQ multiplex PCR; TCRdb's copy keeps in-frame clones and lacks some. From that table come the V and J calls and clone size; the DNA was used to work out D and trimming. The sample includes approximately 21,000 clones, 70% to 90% of them seen just once.

Sequencing input: peripheral blood. This chain connects TRBV7-9 to TRBJ2-7; 7 nucleotides match TRBD1. The source is a woman older than 75 with active COVID-19. CDR3 protein: CASSHGTVLYEQYF. The CDR3 DNA reads as TGTGCCAGCAGCCACGGGACAGTTCTCTACGAGCAGTACTTC.